This T cell receptor (beta chain) was found in a study of response to subunit inactivated influenza vaccine. In TCRdb, the RT-PCR reads were re-called with MiXCR into one record per CDR3 protein. The table lists hundreds of thousands of distinct CDR3 sequences, roughly 14% of them singletons, with roughly 10% in the top ten. Study conclusions and caveats: A suggestion made by the authors is that each seasonal influenza vaccination recruits few new T cells.

Trimming pared 7 bases from V and 0 bases from J, leaving 16 bases between. The CDR3 runs 16 residues. From germline, CDR1 is MNHEY and CDR2 SVGEGT. Notes on this clonotype: What it binds is unknown.

The starting material was PBMCs from blood, obtained 12 days after vaccination. The TCR comes from a man in his forties or fifties who received an inactivated influenza vaccine. The chain couples TRBV6-2 or TRBV6-3 to TRBJ2-1, with D maybe TRBD2 (5 bases). In DNA form, the CDR3 reads TGTGCCAGCACTTGGCTTGGAGGCCGCTCCTACAATGAGCAGTTCTTC. Its translation is CASTWLGGRSYNEQFF.